Below, 30 T cell receptor beta chains from the same sample are listed, as sequenced in a study of identical twins. In TCRdb, the 5' RACE reads were re-called with MiXCR into one record per CDR3 protein. The table records 500,000 to 600,000 distinct CDR3 sequences, around 20% of them present only once. The data also belong to a second study, concerning T cells expressing NK-cell markers.

The sample was CD4+ T cells sorted from blood. The receptor source for this set is a woman aged 18-30 years in good health.

This chain links TRBV6-2 or TRBV6-3 with TRBJ2-7; 8 bases match TRBD1. Trimming removed 6 bases from V and 2 bases from J; junction bases left unmatched: 3. This CDR3 has 13 amino acids. Germline lookup yields CDR1 MNHEY and CDR2 SVGEGT. The CDR3, as DNA: TGTGCCAGCAGGCGGACAGGGACCTACGAGCAGTACTTC. Translated, it gives CASRRTGTYEQYF.

V and J are TRBV29-1 and TRBJ1-2; D is uncertain. The CDR3 loop spans 13 amino acids. V lost 4 bases, J lost 0 bases, and 9 bases lay in between. CDR1 is SQVTM and CDR2 is ANQGSEA in the germline V gene. The CDR3 DNA follows: TGCAGCGTTGTAGGGAGAACTAACTATGGCTACACCTTC. Protein product: CSVVGRTNYGYTF.

This clonotype was observed a handful of times. The chain has TRBV20-1 and TRBJ2-1; the D gene is possibly TRBD2 (6 bases). V was clipped by 8 bases and J by 3 bases, with 11 bases between them. Germline V gene sequence: CDR1 DFQATT, CDR2 SNEGSKA (reference sequence). CDR3 length: 12 amino acids. The CDR3 DNA sequence: TGCAGTCTCTCGACTAGCTACAATGAGCAGTTCTTC. It is translated as CSLSTSYNEQFF.

This clonotype was detected ten times or more. The rearrangement joins TRBV29-1 to TRBJ1-1, with D possibly TRBD1 on 5 matching bases. CDR3 length equals 11 residues. Trimming removed 8 bases at V and 0 bases at J, with 7 bases between. Germline V gene lookup returns CDR1 SQVTM and CDR2 ANQGSEA. This CDR3 is CSCRVNTEAFF. Written as DNA, the CDR3 is TGCAGCTGCAGGGTGAACACTGAAGCTTTCTTT.

The V and J genes are TRBV5-4 and TRBJ2-7; possibly TRBD2 for D (6 bases). Trimming pared 4 bases from V and 3 bases from J, leaving 11 bases between. The CDR3 loop spans 13 amino acids. The germline V gene encodes CDR1 SGHNT and CDR2 YYREEE (reference sequence). The CDR3 bases are TGTGCCAGCAGCCCCGGGACTTTCTACGAGCAGTACTTC. The encoded protein is CASSPGTFYEQYF. The whole variable domain, remainder taken from reference TRBV5-4 and TRBJ2-7, is ETGVTQSPTHLIKTRGQQVTLRCSSQSGHNTVSWYQQALGQGPQFIFQYYREEENGRGNFPPRFSGLQFPNYSSELNVNALELDDSALYLCASSPGTFYEQYFGPGTRLTVT.

The CDR3 is CASSQGSGVNEQFF. CDR3 coding DNA: TGCGCCAGCAGCCAGGGGTCAGGAGTTAATGAGCAGTTCTTC. The gene calls are TRBV4-3 and TRBJ2-1; no definite D call. Germline loops: CDR1 LGHNA, CDR2 YSLEER. V was shortened by 3 bases and J by 7 bases, with 13 bases between the two germline ends. The CDR3 contains 14 residues.

This sequence joins TRBV4-1 and TRBJ1-2; D gene ambiguous. The CDR3 has 16 residues. Germline CDR1 MGHRA, CDR2 YSYEKL. The V end lost 2 bases, the J end lost 2 bases, and 15 bases lay between the germline ends. The CDR3: CASSQPRSGNNYGYTF. The CDR3 DNA is TGCGCCAGCAGCCAACCCAGGTCGGGGAACAACTATGGCTACACCTTC.

The V gene is TRBV5-1, the J gene TRBJ2-5, with TRBD1 matching over 7 bases. V was pared by 0 bases and J by 5 bases, with 7 bases of the junction left unmatched. Germline-derived CDR1 and CDR2 are SGHRS and YFSETQ. CDR3 length equals 15 residues. CDR3 protein: CASSLGDSPRETQYF. Here the CDR3 DNA reads TGCGCCAGCAGCTTGGGGGACAGTCCGAGGGAGACCCAGTACTTC.

This chain links TRBV12-3 or TRBV12-4 with TRBJ1-5, with 10 bases matching TRBD1. The V gene end was trimmed by 5 bases and the J gene end by 2 bases; junction bases not matched to a gene: 9. CDR3 size: 17 residues. CDR3 region: CASSRVMTGGRNQPQHF. In nucleotides, the CDR3 is TGTGCCAGCAGTAGGGTTATGACAGGGGGCCGCAATCAGCCCCAGCATTTT.

The chain is built from TRBV20-1 and TRBJ1-1, with a weak D call TRBD1 (5 bases). The germline V gene encodes CDR1 DFQATT and CDR2 SNEGSKA (reference sequence). Trimming cost V 5 bases and J 1 base, with 11 bases left between them. This CDR3 is built from 13 residues. The CDR3 sequence is CSAWAGRNTEAFF. The CDR3 coding sequence is TGCAGTGCTTGGGCAGGGCGGAACACTGAAGCTTTCTTT.

This clonotype has a handful of counts. This chain uses TRBV7-8 with TRBJ2-7, with D maybe TRBD1 (5 bases). Germline CDR1 is SGHVS and CDR2 is FQNEAQ. Trimming pared 5 bases from V and 0 bases from J, leaving 11 bases between. The CDR3 totals 14 residues. Here the CDR3 DNA reads TGTGCCAGCAGCCTTTCAGGGTACTCCTACGAGCAGTACTTC. Translating gives CASSLSGYSYEQYF.

This clonotype was found a few times. The CDR3 region is CASSPDSGSTRRWFF. CDR3 nucleotides: TGTGCCAGCTCACCAGATAGCGGGAGCACCCGAAGATGGTTCTTC. The V gene is TRBV18, the J gene TRBJ2-1; TRBD2 matches 9 bases. Per the germline V gene, CDR1 is KGHSH and CDR2 is LQKENI. The CDR3 consists of 15 residues. Trimming at V came to 2 bases and at J to 15 bases, leaving 14 bases not matched to a gene. Supplemented by reference TRBV18 and TRBJ2-1, the full variable domain reads NAGVMQNPRHLVRRRGQEARLRCSPMKGHSHVYWYRQLPEEGLKFMVYLQKENIIDESGMPKERFSAEFPKEGPSILRIQQVVRGDSAAYFCASSPDSGSTRRWFFGPGTRLTVL.

The chain is built from TRBV20-1 and TRBJ2-3; 8 bases map to TRBD1. After removal of 0 bases from V and 6 bases from J, the junction contained 11 bases not matched to a gene. The germline CDR1 and CDR2 sequences are DFQATT and SNEGSKA (reference sequence). The CDR3 consists of 16 residues. CDR3 DNA: TGCAGTGCTAGAGACTCGCGGACAGGGCCGGGGGATACGCAGTATTTT. It is translated as CSARDSRTGPGDTQYF.

This clonotype came up many times. This chain connects TRBV20-1 to TRBJ1-3, with TRBD1 as a possible D gene (6 bases). Trimming pared 5 bases from V and 7 bases from J, leaving 21 bases between. This CDR3 is built from 15 residues. From germline, CDR1 is DFQATT and CDR2 SNEGSKA (reference sequence). The CDR3 loop is CSAPDSGHIQNTIYF. In nucleotides, the CDR3 is TGCAGTGCTCCTGACTCGGGACATATTCAGAACACCATATATTTT.

This clonotype was seen a few times. The V and J genes are TRBV10-3 and TRBJ2-7; D gene ambiguous. Trimming stripped 10 bases from V and 1 base from J, with 11 bases between. The V gene's germline CDR1 is ENHRY and CDR2 SYGVKD. This CDR3 comprises 12 residues. The chain's CDR3 is CATRGGSYEQYF. CDR3 sequence (DNA): TGTGCCACACGCGGTGGGTCCTACGAGCAGTACTTC.

This clonotype turned up a few times. The J gene is TRBJ1-1, the V gene TRBV10-3; D possibly corresponds to TRBD1 (6 bases). The CDR3 length is 15 residues. The V end was cut by 6 bases, the J end by 0 bases, with 14 bases between. Germline CDR1 is ENHRY and CDR2 is SYGVKD. The CDR3 DNA reads TGTGCCATCAGGGGAACGGGGGCCATGAACACTGAAGCTTTCTTT. Amino acids: CAIRGTGAMNTEAFF.

The V call is TRBV6-5, the J call TRBJ2-2; no clear D gene. V lost 6 bases and J lost 6, with 8 bases in between. The CDR3 runs 12 residues. Germline CDR1 and CDR2: MNHEY and SVGAGI. The CDR3 DNA is TGTGCCAGCAGCAGGCGTCCCGGGGAGCTGTTTTTT. Amino acids: CASSRRPGELFF.

CDR3 sequence (DNA): TGTGCCAGCAGCCAGGCCCCATGGAGCGGTACAGATACGCAGTATTTT. Amino acids: CASSQAPWSGTDTQYF. V usage is TRBV3-1 and J usage is TRBJ2-3; tentatively, D is TRBD2 (5 bases). Per germline, CDR1 LGHDT and CDR2 YNNKEL (reference sequence). The CDR3 is 16 residues long. With 3 bases removed from V and 3 bases from J, the gap between germline ends came to 16 bases.

The V call is TRBV7-9, the J call TRBJ2-2, with unresolved D. Germline CDR1 and CDR2: SEHNR and FQNEAQ (reference sequence). CDR3 length: 10 residues. V gave up 10 bases and J gave up 5 bases, with 5 bases separating them. The CDR3 here is CAIQTGELFF. CDR3 DNA: TGTGCCATTCAGACCGGGGAGCTGTTTTTT.

This clonotype showed up many times. The chain carries TRBV12-3 or TRBV12-4 and TRBJ2-1; no definite D call. V lost 4 bases and J 6 bases, leaving 16 bases between the germline ends. CDR3 length: 15 amino acids. CDR3 in amino acids: CASSSGRGLFNEQFF. The CDR3 region has the DNA TGTGCCAGCAGTTCAGGTCGTGGTCTCTTCAATGAGCAGTTCTTC.

This clonotype appeared many times. The CDR3 region has the DNA TGCAGTGCTAGCTCCGGGACAGGGGGTTACGAGCAGTACTTC. It is translated as CSASSGTGGYEQYF. J is TRBJ2-7 and V is TRBV20-1; 11 bases line up with TRBD1. The V and J ends lost 3 bases and 4 bases, in that order; junction bases with no gene match: 5. Germline V gives CDR1 DFQATT, CDR2 SNEGSKA (reference sequence). This CDR3 spans 14 amino acids.

For the CDR3, the DNA is TGTGCCAGCAGCCTACAGGGTACGGGCAATCAGCCCCAGCATTTT. This encodes CASSLQGTGNQPQHF. The J gene is TRBJ1-5, the V gene TRBV7-2; a possible D gene is TRBD1 (6 bases). CDR3 size: 15 residues. V lost 5 bases and J 2 bases, leaving 13 bases between the germline ends. Germline assignment: CDR1 SGHTA and CDR2 FQGNSA. The whole variable domain, remainder taken from reference TRBV7-2 and TRBJ1-5, is GAGVSQSPSNKVTEKGKDVELRCDPISGHTALYWYRQSLGQGLEFLIYFQGNSAPDKSGLPSDRFSAERTGGSVSTLTIQRTQQEDSAVYLCASSLQGTGNQPQHFGDGTRLSIL.

The chain joins TRBV5-1 to TRBJ2-1; TRBD1 is a possible D gene (6 bases). Trimming pared 0 bases from V and 10 bases from J, leaving 14 bases between. The V gene's germline CDR1 is SGHRS and CDR2 YFSETQ. This CDR3 is built from 14 residues. The DNA for the CDR3 is TGCGCCAGCAGCTTGGTCCTGGGGGCGTGGGAGCAGTTCTTC. This gives the protein CASSLVLGAWEQFF. Full variable domain (outside the CDR3, taken from reference TRBV5-1 and TRBJ2-1): KAGVTQTPRYLIKTRGQQVTLSCSPISGHRSVSWYQQTPGQGLQFLFEYFSETQRNKGNFPGRFSGRQFSNSRSEMNVSTLELGDSALYLCASSLVLGAWEQFFGPGTRLTVL.

The chain has TRBV7-4 and TRBJ2-3; 7 bases are a match to TRBD1. V shed 5 bases and J 6 bases; nucleotides not matched to a gene: 14. Germline CDR1 SGHVT, CDR2 SQSDAQ. CDR3 size: 16 residues. The CDR3 loop is CASSQEGGIFADTQYF. The CDR3 nucleotides are TGTGCCAGCAGCCAAGAAGGGGGCATCTTCGCCGATACGCAGTATTTT. Looking up the rest from reference TRBV7-4 and TRBJ2-3 gives the full variable domain: GAGVSQSPRYKVAKRGRDVALRCDSISGHVTLYWYRQTLGQGSEVLTYSQSDAQRDKSGRPSGRFSAERPERSVSTLKIQRTEQGDSAVYLCASSQEGGIFADTQYFGPGTRLTVL.

The rearrangement uses TRBV7-2 and TRBJ2-3, with TRBD2 matching 8 bases. CDR3 length: 15 amino acids. V shed 2 bases and J 10 bases; nucleotides not matched to a gene: 11. CDR1 is SGHTA, CDR2 FQGNSA, per germline. The chain's CDR3 is CASSLSPGTSGAQYF. The CDR3 DNA is TGTGCCAGCAGCTTATCTCCCGGGACTAGTGGAGCGCAGTATTTT.

This clonotype appeared many times. V gene TRBV5-1 combines with J gene TRBJ1-4; D may be TRBD1 (5 bases). Germline lookup yields CDR1 SGHRS and CDR2 YFSETQ. The germline V and J ends were trimmed by 0 bases and 10 bases, with 10 bases remaining between them. CDR3 length: 13 amino acids. The CDR3 protein is CASSLGGIRKLFF. In DNA, the CDR3 is TGCGCCAGCAGCTTGGGGGGGATTCGAAAACTGTTTTTT.

J is TRBJ2-1 and V is TRBV7-9, with D possibly TRBD2 on 6 matching bases. The V end was cut by 1 base, the J end by 12 bases, with 10 bases between. The CDR3 consists of 12 residues. CDR1 and CDR2 (germline): SEHNR, FQNEAQ (reference sequence). The CDR3 spells CASSLVRERQFF. CDR3 DNA sequence: TGTGCCAGCAGCTTAGTCCGGGAGAGGCAGTTCTTC.

V is TRBV28 and J is TRBJ1-6, with D uncertain. From germline, CDR1 is MDHEN and CDR2 SYDVKM. V lost 11 bases, J lost 7 bases, and 18 bases lay in between. This CDR3 is built from 14 residues. CDR3 nucleotides: TGTGCCTCACTTACCGGGGTGGGCAATTCACCCCTCCACTTT. Amino acid sequence: CASLTGVGNSPLHF.

This clonotype was counted only a few times. This chain connects TRBV5-1 to TRBJ2-6; D is undetermined. Germline values: CDR1 SGHRS, CDR2 YFSETQ. V lost 2 bases and J 0 bases, leaving 12 bases between the germline ends. The CDR3 extends over 17 amino acids. Written as DNA, the CDR3 is TGCGCCAGCAGCTTCGCCTCCTTAAGCTCTGGGGCCAACGTCCTGACTTTC. It is translated as CASSFASLSSGANVLTF. The entire variable domain, with the rest obtained from reference TRBV5-1 and TRBJ2-6, is as follows: KAGVTQTPRYLIKTRGQQVTLSCSPISGHRSVSWYQQTPGQGLQFLFEYFSETQRNKGNFPGRFSGRQFSNSRSEMNVSTLELGDSALYLCASSFASLSSGANVLTFGAGSRLTVL.

This clonotype was recorded a few times. The chain is built from TRBV6-1 and TRBJ1-2; unclear D gene. The length of the CDR3 is 13 residues. Trimming cost V 4 bases and J 5 bases, with 11 bases left between them. Germline loops: CDR1 MNHNS, CDR2 SASEGT. This CDR3 reads CASSVPGVYGYTF. For the CDR3, the DNA is TGTGCCAGCAGTGTCCCCGGGGTGTATGGCTACACCTTC.